One sample yielded the 10 T cell receptor beta chains listed below, sequenced in a study of brain T cells in children with intractable seizures. Measured with immunoSEQ multiplex PCR; TCRdb has only the in-frame clones, and not every one. The sample carries roughly 80,000 clones, approximately 89% recorded once. The material was peripheral blood, obtained at surgery. The source of these receptors is a girl aged 2 to 9 with Rasmussen encephalitis and intractable seizures.

This clone was counted between two and nine times. The chain combines TRBV28 with TRBJ1-2; TRBD1 aligns across 10 bases. Germline V lookup: CDR1 MDHEN, CDR2 SYDVKM. J gave up 4 bases and V 1 base, and 3 bases lay outside the gene matches. This CDR3 is 15 amino acids long. This CDR3 reads CASSLLRQGAYGYTF. The CDR3 DNA reads TGTGCCAGCAGTTTATTGAGACAGGGGGCCTATGGCTACACCTTC.

The rearrangement uses TRBV27 and TRBJ2-1; D is undetermined. CDR3 length: 15 amino acids. Germline V gene sequence: CDR1 MNHEY, CDR2 SMNVEV (reference sequence). With 1 base removed from V and 5 bases from J, the gap between germline ends came to 12 bases. CDR3 sequence (DNA): TGTGCCAGCAGTTTATTTGCGCAGACTCACAATGAGCAGTTCTTC. This codes for CASSLFAQTHNEQFF.

The chain joins TRBV3-1 (or the pseudogene TRBV3-2) to TRBJ1-1, with D possibly TRBD1 on 5 matching bases. Germline values: CDR1 LGHDT, CDR2 YNNKEL (reference sequence). The CDR3 runs to 13 residues. Trimming took 8 bases from V and 11 from J, leaving 21 bases between them. CDR3 sequence reads: CASGGGFQRVAFF. The CDR3 region has the DNA TGTGCCAGCGGCGGGGGGTTTCAGCGTGTTGCTTTCTTT.

J is TRBJ2-5 and V is TRBV2, with 7 positions matching TRBD2. Looked up from germline, CDR1 is SNHLY and CDR2 is FYNNEI. Trimming cost V 6 bases and J 4 bases; bases outside gene matches: 2. This CDR3 has 12 residues. CDR3 sequence reads: CASRREGETQYF. The CDR3 bases are TGTGCCAGCAGGAGGGAGGGAGAGACCCAGTACTTC. The full variable domain, completed using reference TRBV2 and TRBJ2-5, is EPEVTQTPSHQVTQMGQEVILRCVPISNHLYFYWYRQILGQKVEFLVSFYNNEISEKSEIFDDQFSVERPDGSNFTLKIRSTKLEDSAMYFCASRREGETQYFGPGTRLLVL.

The chain uses TRBV27 and TRBJ2-1; TRBD2 agrees at 8 bases. The junction had 5 bases not matched to a gene; V was cut back by 3 bases and J by 4 bases. Germline values: CDR1 MNHEY, CDR2 SMNVEV (reference sequence). This CDR3 comprises 15 residues. The CDR3 spells CASSFGLAGYNEQFF. CDR3 sequence (DNA): TGTGCCAGCAGTTTCGGCCTAGCGGGTTACAATGAGCAGTTCTTC.

The rearrangement links TRBV27 to TRBJ1-2; D is possibly TRBD1 (6 bases). Germline-derived CDR1 and CDR2 are MNHEY and SMNVEV (reference sequence). Between the trimmed V and J ends, which lost 5 bases and 4 bases, there was a span of 11 bases. This CDR3 has 13 residues. The CDR3 reads CASSPGQIYGYTF. In DNA, the CDR3 is TGTGCCAGCAGTCCCGGACAGATCTATGGCTACACCTTC.

V usage is TRBV19 and J usage is TRBJ1-5, with D perhaps TRBD1 (5 bases). CDR3 length: 19 residues. Germline V gives CDR1 LNHDA, CDR2 SQIVND (reference sequence). V was cut by 3 bases and J by 0 bases, with 21 bases left in between. The DNA of the CDR3 is TGTGCCAGTAGTATTAGGCGGTGGGGCAATGGGTTTAGCAATCAGCCCCAGCATTTT. It is translated as CASSIRRWGNGFSNQPQHF.

The CDR3 DNA sequence: TGTGCCATCAGTGGGGGACTAGCGGGAATAGGACCCACAGATACGCAGTATTTT. It translates to CAISGGLAGIGPTDTQYF. This chain links TRBV10-3 with TRBJ2-3; TRBD2 agrees at 13 bases. CDR1 and CDR2 (germline): ENHRY, SYGVKD. The CDR3 contains 18 residues. The junction had 9 bases not matched to a gene; V was cut back by 4 bases and J by 2 bases.

The chain uses TRBV3-1 (or the pseudogene TRBV3-2) and TRBJ1-2, with D maybe TRBD1 (5 bases). The V end was cut by 0 bases, the J end by 9 bases, with 11 bases between. Germline V gene sequence: CDR1 LGHDT, CDR2 YNNKEL (reference sequence). The CDR3 is 13 amino acids. For the CDR3, the DNA is TGTGCCAGCAGCCAAGATGGGGCGCGGAGCTACACCTTC. This gives the protein CASSQDGARSYTF.

V usage is TRBV5-1 and J usage is TRBJ2-5, with TRBD1 as a possible D gene (5 bases). Germline V gene data show CDR1 as SGHRS and CDR2 as YFSETQ. Deletions cut 1 base from V and 5 bases from J, with 15 bases between. CDR3 size: 15 residues. The CDR3 DNA is TGCGCCAGCAGCTTGCGGCCAGGGAAATCGGAGACCCAGTACTTC. It is translated as CASSLRPGKSETQYF.